This T cell receptor beta chain was recorded in a study of identical twins. MiXCR, run by TCRdb on the 5' RACE reads, gives a single entry per CDR3 protein. Here the sample spans about 200,000 distinct CDR3 sequences, around 6.9% being singletons. This clonotype was counted once. This sample was also put to use in a study of yellow fever vaccine responses in identical twins.

This clonotype was sampled from a woman aged 18-29 years in good health. Sequenced input: memory (CD45RO+) T cells sorted from blood.

CDR3 sequence reads: CASSSPRLAGAFEQYF. The CDR3 DNA is TGTGCCAGCAGTTCCCCGCGACTAGCGGGAGCTTTCGAGCAGTACTTC. The V gene is TRBV28, the J gene TRBJ2-7, with TRBD2 matching over 12 bases. Germline CDR1 reads MDHEN; CDR2 reads SYDVKM. The CDR3 is 16 amino acids. Trimming took 4 bases from V and 6 from J; bases not matched to a gene: 10.